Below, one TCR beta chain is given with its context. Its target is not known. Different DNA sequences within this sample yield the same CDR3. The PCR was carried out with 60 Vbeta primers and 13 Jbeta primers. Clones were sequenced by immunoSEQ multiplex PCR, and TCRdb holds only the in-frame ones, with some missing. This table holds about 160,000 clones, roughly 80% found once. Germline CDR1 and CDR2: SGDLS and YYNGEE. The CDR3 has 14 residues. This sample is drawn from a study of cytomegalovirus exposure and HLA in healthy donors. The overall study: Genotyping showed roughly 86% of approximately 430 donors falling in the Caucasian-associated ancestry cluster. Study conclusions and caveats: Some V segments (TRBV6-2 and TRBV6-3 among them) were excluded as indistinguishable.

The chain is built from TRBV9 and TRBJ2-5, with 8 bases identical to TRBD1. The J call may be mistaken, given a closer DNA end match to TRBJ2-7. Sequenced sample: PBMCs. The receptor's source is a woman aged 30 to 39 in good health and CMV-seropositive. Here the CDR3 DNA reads TGTGCCAGCAGCGTAGGGACAGGGCCCTACGAGCAGTACTTC. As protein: CASSVGTGPYEQYF.